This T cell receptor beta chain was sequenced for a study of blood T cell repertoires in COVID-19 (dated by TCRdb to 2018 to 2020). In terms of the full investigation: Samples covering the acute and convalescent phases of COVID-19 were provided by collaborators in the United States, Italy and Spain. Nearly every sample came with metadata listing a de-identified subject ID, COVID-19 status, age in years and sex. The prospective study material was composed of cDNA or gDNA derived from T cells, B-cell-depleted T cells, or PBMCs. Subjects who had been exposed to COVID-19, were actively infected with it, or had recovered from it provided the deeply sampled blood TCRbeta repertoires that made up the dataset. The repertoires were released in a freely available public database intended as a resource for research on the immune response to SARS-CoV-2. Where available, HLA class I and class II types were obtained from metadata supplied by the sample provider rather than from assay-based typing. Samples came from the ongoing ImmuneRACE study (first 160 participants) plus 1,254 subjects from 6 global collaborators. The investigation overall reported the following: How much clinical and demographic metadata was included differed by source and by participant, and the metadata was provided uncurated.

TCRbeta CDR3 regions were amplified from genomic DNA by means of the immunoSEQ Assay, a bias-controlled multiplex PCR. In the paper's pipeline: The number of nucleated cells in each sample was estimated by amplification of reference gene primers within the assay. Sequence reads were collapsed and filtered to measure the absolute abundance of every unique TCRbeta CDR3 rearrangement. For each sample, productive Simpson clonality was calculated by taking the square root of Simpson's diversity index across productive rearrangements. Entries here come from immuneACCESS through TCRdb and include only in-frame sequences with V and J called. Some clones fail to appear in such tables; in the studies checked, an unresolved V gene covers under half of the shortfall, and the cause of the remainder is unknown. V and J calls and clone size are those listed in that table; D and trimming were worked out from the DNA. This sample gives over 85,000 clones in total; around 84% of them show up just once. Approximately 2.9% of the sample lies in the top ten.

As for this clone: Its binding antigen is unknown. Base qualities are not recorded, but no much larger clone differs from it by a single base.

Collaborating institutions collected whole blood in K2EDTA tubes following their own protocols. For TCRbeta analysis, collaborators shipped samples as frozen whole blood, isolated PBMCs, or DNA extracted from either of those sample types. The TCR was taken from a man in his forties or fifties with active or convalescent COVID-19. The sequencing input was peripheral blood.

Here is the DNA: TGTGCCAGCAGTTCTCCTAATAATGAAAAACTGTTTTTT. Translated, this is CASSSPNNEKLFF. The chain is made from TRBV28 and TRBJ1-4; no confident D gene assignment can be made. Counted from cysteine to phenylalanine, this CDR3 has 13 amino acids. Only CDR3 DNA is held: 39 bases, read in frame from base 1. The germline V gene gives CDR1 as MDHEN and CDR2 as SYDVKM. V sheds 4 bases and J sheds 4 bases, leaving 7 bases between their ends.